This T cell receptor (beta chain) was found in a study of blood T cells in healthy people across ages. Study-level findings and limits: Estimates based on one million T cells were treated as lower bounds.

A remark on this clonotype: Its antigen is unknown.

Primed by a sample-barcoded 5' primer and a J-beta primer mix, a second PCR proceeded for 7 to 11 cycles. Every cDNA was tagged by a template-switch adaptor with 12 random nucleotides. A minimum of 2.5 million CDR3-containing paired-end reads was obtained for each sample. In TCRdb, the 5' RACE reads were re-called with MiXCR into one record per CDR3 protein. The data hold about 400,000 distinct CDR3 sequences, with approximately 47% observed a single time. The germline V and J ends were trimmed by 6 bases and 4 bases, with 16 bases remaining between them. This CDR3 is 14 amino acids long. The germline gives CDR1 MNHEY, CDR2 SVGAGI. All donors came from Russia, were Caucasian and healthy, and spanned ages about 6 to 90.

Sequencing was done on a sample of blood. The clonotype comes from a man between 60 and 75 years old in good health. The V and J genes are TRBV6-5 and TRBJ2-7; weak D call: TRBD1 (6 bases). DNA of the CDR3: TGTGCCAGCAGCTCAGGGGAACGGGATTACGAGCAGTACTTC. This translates into CASSSGERDYEQYF.